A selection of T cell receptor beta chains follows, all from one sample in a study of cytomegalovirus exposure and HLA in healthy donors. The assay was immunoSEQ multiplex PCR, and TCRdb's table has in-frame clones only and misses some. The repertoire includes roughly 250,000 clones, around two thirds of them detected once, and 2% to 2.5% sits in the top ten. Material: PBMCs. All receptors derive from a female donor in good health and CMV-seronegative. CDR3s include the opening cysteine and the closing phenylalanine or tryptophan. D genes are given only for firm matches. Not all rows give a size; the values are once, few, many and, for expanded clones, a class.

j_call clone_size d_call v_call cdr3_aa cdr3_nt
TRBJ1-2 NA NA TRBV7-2 CASSLGDYGYTF TGTGCCAGCAGCTTAGGAGACTATGGCTACACCTTC
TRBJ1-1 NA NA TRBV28 CASSPDRGGFDTEAFF TGTGCCAGCAGCCCGGATAGGGGGGGCTTCGACACTGAAGCTTTCTTT
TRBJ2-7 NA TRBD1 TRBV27 CASSPRTGLYYEQYF TGTGCCAGCAGTCCCAGGACAGGGCTATACTACGAGCAGTACTTC
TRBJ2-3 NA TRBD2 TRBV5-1 CASSGLAGEDTQYF TGCGCCAGCAGCGGACTAGCGGGAGAGGATACGCAGTATTTT
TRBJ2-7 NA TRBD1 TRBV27 CASSLFRQGSSYEQYF TGTGCCAGCAGTTTATTTCGACAGGGGAGCTCCTACGAGCAGTACTTC
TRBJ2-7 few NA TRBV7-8 CASCPFAGAHYEQYF TGTGCCAGCTGCCCCTTCGCCGGAGCCCACTACGAGCAGTACTTC
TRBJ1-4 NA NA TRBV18 CASSPDMGALNEKLFF TGTGCCAGCTCACCCGACATGGGGGCCCTAAATGAAAAACTGTTTTTT
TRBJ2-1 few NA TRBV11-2 CASKPDPGFSYNEQFF TGTGCCAGCAAGCCTGACCCAGGGTTCTCCTACAATGAGCAGTTCTTC
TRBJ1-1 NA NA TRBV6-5 CASSPGGTEAFF TGTGCCAGCAGTCCCGGGGGAACTGAAGCTTTCTTT
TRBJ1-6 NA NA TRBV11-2 CASSYPGRGNSPLHF TGTGCCAGCAGCTACCCCGGAAGGGGTAATTCACCCCTCCACTTT
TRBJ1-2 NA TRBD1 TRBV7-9 CASSLAGTETRNGYTF TGTGCCAGCAGCTTAGCCGGGACAGAAACAAGGAATGGCTACACCTTC
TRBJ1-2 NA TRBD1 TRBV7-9 CASSPGQGIVYGYTF TGTGCCAGCAGCCCAGGACAGGGGATCGTCTATGGCTACACCTTC
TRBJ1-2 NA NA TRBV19 CASRDREVYGYTF TGTGCCAGTAGGGACCGGGAAGTTTATGGCTACACCTTC
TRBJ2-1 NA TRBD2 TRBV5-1 CASSFATSAAGEQFF TGCGCCAGCAGCTTCGCCACTAGCGCGGCAGGTGAGCAGTTCTTC
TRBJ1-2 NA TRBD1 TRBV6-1 CASSSGQANYGYTF TGTGCCAGCAGCTCGGGACAGGCTAACTATGGCTACACCTTC